The 23 T cell receptor beta chains in this list originate from one sample, sequenced in a study of blood T cell repertoires in COVID-19. Sequencing used immunoSEQ multiplex PCR; TCRdb keeps in-frame clones, though not all of them. The sample includes about 240,000 clones, about 90% of them seen just once. Sequenced: peripheral blood. These receptor sequences come from a man aged 60 to 75 with acute or convalescent COVID-19.

The chain combines TRBV7-9 with TRBJ1-2; D not resolved. Germline V gene data show CDR1 as SEHNR and CDR2 as FQNEAQ (reference sequence). This CDR3 spans 14 amino acids. Trimming took off 3 bases at V and 2 bases at J, with 10 bases between the two ends. CDR3 sequence: CASSLTVVNYGYTF. The CDR3 region has the DNA TGTGCCAGCAGCTTGACTGTGGTCAACTATGGCTACACCTTC.

The chain employs TRBV24-1 and TRBJ2-1, with 9 bases aligning to TRBD1. Germline V lookup: CDR1 KGHDR, CDR2 SFDVKD. V lost 4 bases and J lost 9; bases outside the gene matches: 15. The CDR3 extends over 17 amino acids. This CDR3 reads CATSDPGTGLFSPEQFF. In DNA, the CDR3 is TGTGCCACCAGTGACCCCGGGACAGGGCTATTCTCCCCTGAGCAGTTCTTC.

The chain uses TRBV28 and TRBJ1-2, with 7 bases lining up with TRBD1. Germline CDR1 is MDHEN and CDR2 is SYDVKM. The CDR3 extends over 12 amino acids. J lost 8 bases, V lost 7 bases, and 7 bases had no gene match. The CDR3 spells CASTDRAGGYTF. CDR3 nucleotide sequence: TGTGCCAGCACTGACAGGGCGGGCGGCTACACCTTC.

This chain uses TRBV11-3 with TRBJ2-3; 7 nucleotides match TRBD2. V was pared by 5 bases and J by 2 bases, with 4 bases of the junction left unmatched. This CDR3 has 14 residues. CDR1 and CDR2 (germline): SGHNT, YENEEA. Written as DNA, the CDR3 is TGTGCCAGCAGCCCCCGGGACTACACAGATACGCAGTATTTT. This codes for CASSPRDYTDTQYF.

V is TRBV28 and J is TRBJ1-1; the D gene is possibly TRBD1 (5 bases). With 6 bases removed from V and 1 base from J, the gap between germline ends came to 12 bases. In germline, CDR1 is MDHEN, CDR2 SYDVKM. The CDR3 totals 14 residues. CDR3 residues: CASRVRQTNTEAFF. Written as DNA, the CDR3 is TGTGCCAGCAGGGTAAGACAGACGAACACTGAAGCTTTCTTT.

V gene TRBV19 combines with J gene TRBJ2-1; 16 nucleotides line up with TRBD2. This CDR3 comprises 18 residues. The germline V gene has CDR1 LNHDA and CDR2 SQIVND (reference sequence). Trimming at V came to 7 bases and at J to 5 bases, leaving 11 bases not matched to a gene. The CDR3 nucleotides are TGTGCCAGTAACCCGGGACTAGCGGGAGGGTTAGGGGACAATGAGCAGTTCTTC. Encoded protein: CASNPGLAGGLGDNEQFF.

J is TRBJ2-1 and V is TRBV10-3; 9 bases agree with TRBD2. The germline CDR1 and CDR2 sequences are ENHRY and SYGVKD. The CDR3 is 16 amino acids. V gave up 2 bases and J gave up 2 bases; unmatched junction bases: 4. CDR3 sequence (DNA): TGTGCCATCAGTGAGCCGCGGGAGGGCCCCTACAATGAGCAGTTCTTC. This sequence encodes CAISEPREGPYNEQFF.

This clone appeared a single time. The chain uses TRBV6-2 or TRBV6-3 and TRBJ1-2, with D unresolved. The CDR3 totals 15 residues. V dropped 6 bases and J dropped 0 bases, with 14 bases sitting between them. Looked up from germline, CDR1 is MNHEY and CDR2 is SVGEGT. CDR3 residues: CASSPSRGSNYGYTF. As DNA, the CDR3 is TGTGCCAGCAGCCCCTCGAGAGGATCTAACTATGGCTACACCTTC.

J is TRBJ2-2 and V is TRBV5-4; TRBD2 agrees at 12 bases. V was clipped by 0 bases and J by 7 bases; unmatched bases: 10. Germline V lookup: CDR1 SGHNT, CDR2 YYREEE (reference sequence). The CDR3 contains 18 residues. The DNA for the CDR3 is TGTGCCAGCAGCTTGGCCACTAGCGGGAGGCCCGCCGGCGGGGAGCTGTTTTTT. It encodes CASSLATSGRPAGGELFF. The whole variable domain, filled in from reference TRBV5-4 and TRBJ2-2, reads ETGVTQSPTHLIKTRGQQVTLRCSSQSGHNTVSWYQQALGQGPQFIFQYYREEENGRGNFPPRFSGLQFPNYSSELNVNALELDDSALYLCASSLATSGRPAGGELFFGEGSRLTVL.

This chain joins TRBV19 and TRBJ2-7; perhaps TRBD2 as D (6 bases). The V gene's germline CDR1 is LNHDA and CDR2 SQIVND (reference sequence). V dropped 6 bases and J dropped 3 bases, with 12 bases sitting between them. The CDR3 is made up of 13 amino acids. CDR3 region: CASSAGPYYEQYF. The CDR3 DNA reads TGTGCCAGTAGCGCGGGACCCTACTACGAGCAGTACTTC.

This sequence joins TRBV6-2 or TRBV6-3 and TRBJ2-3, with D maybe TRBD2 (5 bases). Trimming cost V 6 bases and J 6 bases, with 10 bases left between them. CDR3 length: 12 residues. Germline V gene lookup returns CDR1 MNHEY and CDR2 SVGEGT. CDR3 nucleotide sequence: TGTGCCAGCAGCTTACTAGGGGATACGCAGTATTTT. It codes for CASSLLGDTQYF.

This chain connects TRBV7-2 to TRBJ2-7; 7 bases align to TRBD1. In germline, CDR1 is SGHTA, CDR2 FQGNSA. The CDR3 is 13 residues long. Trimming cost V 5 bases and J 2 bases; bases outside gene matches: 3. The CDR3 DNA sequence: TGTGCCAGCAGCCCCGACAGGGCCTACGAGCAGTACTTC. Residues: CASSPDRAYEQYF.

The chain recombines TRBV14 with TRBJ2-7; D is uncertain. The length of the CDR3 is 17 residues. Germline-derived CDR1 and CDR2 are SGHDN and FVKESK. The V end was cut by 0 bases, the J end by 0 bases, with 15 bases between. The CDR3 here is CASSQDLSPGYSYEQYF. CDR3 DNA sequence: TGTGCCAGCAGCCAAGATTTATCCCCAGGATACTCCTACGAGCAGTACTTC.

This sequence joins TRBV30 and TRBJ1-4; 10 bases match TRBD1. There are 15 residues in the CDR3. Trimming cost V 4 bases and J 5 bases; bases outside gene matches: 7. Germline CDR1 and CDR2: GTSNPN and SVGIG (reference sequence). CDR3 region: CAWNREGQGNEKLFF. The CDR3, as DNA: TGTGCCTGGAATCGAGAGGGACAGGGGAATGAAAAACTGTTTTTT. Full variable domain (outside the CDR3, taken from reference TRBV30 and TRBJ1-4): SQTIHQWPATLVQPVGSPLSLECTVEGTSNPNLYWYRQAAGRGLQLLFYSVGIGQISSEVPQNLSASRPQDRQFILSSKKLLLSDSGFYLCAWNREGQGNEKLFFGSGTQLSVL.

This clone occurred once. The chain employs TRBV10-3 and TRBJ2-3; 9 bases are shared with TRBD1. Looked up from germline, CDR1 is ENHRY and CDR2 is SYGVKD. The J segment lost 9 bases and the V segment lost 6 bases, leaving 7 bases of the junction unmatched. The CDR3 extends over 13 amino acids. CDR3 bases: TGTGCCATCAGCGAGACAACAGGGGGCACGCAGTATTTT. Translated, it gives CAISETTGGTQYF.

This clone was observed a single time. The rearrangement uses TRBV7-2 and TRBJ2-5, with D unclear. CDR1 and CDR2 (germline): SGHTA, FQGNSA. The CDR3 extends over 14 amino acids. Between the trimmed V and J ends, which lost 0 bases and 5 bases, there was a span of 10 bases. The CDR3 loop reads CASSLAPAGETQYF. The CDR3, as DNA: TGTGCCAGCAGCTTAGCGCCCGCCGGGGAGACCCAGTACTTC.

This clone appeared a single time. The chain employs TRBV5-1 and TRBJ2-1; possibly TRBD2 for D (6 bases). Germline assignment: CDR1 SGHRS and CDR2 YFSETQ. CDR3 length: 15 residues. V was trimmed by 4 bases and J by 0 bases, leaving 11 bases between them. CDR3 amino acids: CASSPPSDSYNEQFF. The CDR3 bases are TGCGCCAGCAGCCCACCTAGCGACTCCTACAATGAGCAGTTCTTC.

This clone showed up just once. This rearrangement joins TRBV5-1 to TRBJ1-1; no clear D gene. V lost 4 bases to trimming and J lost 3 bases, with 19 bases between them. This CDR3 has 16 amino acids. Germline V gives CDR1 SGHRS, CDR2 YFSETQ. For the CDR3, the DNA is TGCGCCAGCAGCCCGTACCGGGGAGTGGAGGACACTGAAGCTTTCTTT. This codes for CASSPYRGVEDTEAFF.

This chain uses TRBV11-3 with TRBJ1-2; tentative D call: TRBD1 (5 bases). This CDR3 has 15 amino acids. V shed 4 bases and J shed 1 base, with 13 bases lying between them. The germline gives CDR1 SGHNT, CDR2 YENEEA. The CDR3 bases are TGTGCCAGCAGCTCCCAAAACGGACATAACTATGGCTACACCTTC. This sequence encodes CASSSQNGHNYGYTF.

The V call is TRBV2, the J call TRBJ1-2, with D possibly being TRBD1 (6 bases). CDR1 and CDR2 from the germline V gene are SNHLY and FYNNEI. The ends were cut back, 7 bases at V and 1 base at J, with 16 bases in the middle. The CDR3 has 15 amino acids. The CDR3 DNA reads as TGTGCCAGCACCTTGGGCAGGGGTTATAACTATGGCTACACCTTC. This gives the protein CASTLGRGYNYGYTF.

The chain employs TRBV28 and TRBJ1-2; possible D gene TRBD1, 6 bases. CDR3 length: 15 residues. Trimming pared 4 bases from V and 8 bases from J, leaving 20 bases between. Germline CDR1 and CDR2: MDHEN and SYDVKM. Here the CDR3 reads CASSSRQAPRMGYTF. CDR3 nucleotides: TGTGCCAGCAGTTCGAGACAGGCCCCTCGGATGGGCTACACCTTC.

The chain uses TRBV18 and TRBJ2-7, with a possible D match to TRBD2 (5 bases). The germline gives CDR1 KGHSH, CDR2 LQKENI. V dropped 4 bases and J dropped 0 bases, with 10 bases sitting between them. This CDR3 has 14 amino acids. The CDR3 DNA reads as TGTGCCAGCTCACGGAACGGGGACTCCTACGAGCAGTACTTC. The encoded protein is CASSRNGDSYEQYF.

The V call is TRBV7-3, the J call TRBJ2-2; 10 bases agree with TRBD1. CDR1 and CDR2 from the germline V gene are SGHTA and FQGTGA. There are 15 residues in the CDR3. With V trimmed by 5 bases and J by 5 bases, 5 bases remained unmatched. DNA for the CDR3: TGTGCCAGCAGCCGGACAGGGGGTGGGACCGGGGAGCTGTTTTTT. This encodes CASSRTGGGTGELFF.